Detailed here is one TCR beta chain. These data come from a study of blood T cells in healthy people across ages. There are 14 residues in the CDR3. V trimming: 3 bases; J trimming: 7 bases; junction bases outside the gene matches: 7. Germline V CDR1 and CDR2: SQVTM, ANQGSEA. Primers used in a second PCR of roughly 6 to 12 cycles were a sample-barcoded 5' primer and a J-beta primer mix. MiXCR was run by TCRdb on the 5' RACE reads, yielding one entry per CDR3 protein. The table shows roughly 1,800,000 distinct CDR3 sequences, with about 50% occurring only once. The chain links TRBV29-1 to TRBJ2-7, with 12 bases identical to TRBD1. The origin of this receptor is a woman aged 40 to 55 in good health. Sample: blood. DNA of the CDR3: TGCAGCGTTGAGAGGGACAGGGGGCTTTCGGAGCAGTACTTC. This encodes CSVERDRGLSEQYF.